Listed here are 21 T cell receptor beta chains from one sample, sequenced in a study of blood T cell repertoires in COVID-19. This table comes from immunoSEQ multiplex PCR, and its TCRdb copy is limited to in-frame clones, with some not included. The sample carries approximately 230,000 clones, approximately 86% recorded once. Sequenced material: peripheral blood. These receptors were taken from an older man with acute or convalescent COVID-19.

J is TRBJ1-2 and V is TRBV2; D is ambiguous. Germline values: CDR1 SNHLY, CDR2 FYNNEI. V was shortened by 2 bases and J by 1 base, with 8 bases between the two germline ends. This CDR3 spans 14 amino acids. The CDR3 region has the DNA TGTGCCAGCAGTGAACTTCGGGTTAACTATGGCTACACCTTC. Translating it yields CASSELRVNYGYTF.

The rearrangement links TRBV5-1 to TRBJ2-1; TRBD2 matches 9 bases. The germline V gene has CDR1 SGHRS and CDR2 YFSETQ. V was pared by 3 bases and J by 9 bases, with 7 bases of the junction left unmatched. CDR3 length: 14 residues. CDR3 in DNA: TGCGCCAGCAGCTACGGACTAGCGACAATTGAGCAGTTCTTC. It is translated as CASSYGLATIEQFF.

The chain is built from TRBV12-3 or TRBV12-4 and TRBJ1-1, with no clear D. V lost 5 bases and J 3 bases, leaving 10 bases between the germline ends. There are 13 residues in the CDR3. CDR3 in DNA: TGTGCCAGCAGTCCAAGGAGAGACACTGAAGCTTTCTTT. As protein: CASSPRRDTEAFF.

V usage is TRBV27 and J usage is TRBJ1-2, with 9 bases aligning to TRBD1. Germline V gives CDR1 MNHEY, CDR2 SMNVEV (reference sequence). This CDR3 has 14 amino acids. With V trimmed by 5 bases and J by 7 bases, 8 bases remained unmatched. CDR3 sequence reads: CASSLQDRGGGYTF. The CDR3 DNA is TGTGCCAGCAGTCTGCAGGACAGGGGTGGTGGCTACACCTTC.

The CDR3, as DNA: TGCGCCAGCAGGTCAAGCACACAGGGGTCCTACAATGAGCAGTTCTTC. Encoded protein: CASRSSTQGSYNEQFF. The rearrangement uses TRBV4-3 and TRBJ2-1, with TRBD1 matching over 7 bases. J gave up 1 base and V 6 bases, and 9 bases lay outside the gene matches. Germline CDR1 is LGHNA and CDR2 is YSLEER. The CDR3 has 16 residues.

A note on this clone: In the same sample, other DNA sequences code for this CDR3. V is TRBV7-2 and J is TRBJ1-2, with D unclear. Germline V CDR1 and CDR2: SGHTA, FQGNSA. CDR3 size: 13 residues. The V end was cut by 1 base, the J end by 2 bases, with 5 bases between. The CDR3 spells CASSLDQNYGYTF. The CDR3 nucleotides are TGTGCCAGCAGCTTAGATCAGAACTATGGCTACACCTTC.

J is TRBJ2-2 and V is TRBV28, with TRBD2 matching 8 bases. Germline trimming cut 4 bases from V and 2 bases from J; bases unmatched to any gene: 6. CDR3 length equals 16 residues. CDR1 is MDHEN and CDR2 is SYDVKM in the germline V gene. The CDR3: CASSSSGSENTGELFF. CDR3 bases: TGTGCCAGCAGTTCTAGCGGGTCTGAAAACACCGGGGAGCTGTTTTTT.

This rearrangement joins TRBV7-2 to TRBJ2-7; possible D gene TRBD1, 6 bases. CDR3 length equals 13 residues. Germline V gene lookup returns CDR1 SGHTA and CDR2 FQGNSA. Trimming took 3 bases from V and 6 from J, leaving 12 bases between them. CDR3 sequence reads: CASSLRRGGEQYF. The DNA for the CDR3 is TGTGCCAGCAGCTTGCGCAGGGGCGGCGAGCAGTACTTC.

This clone has just a few counts. V is TRBV21-1 and J is TRBJ1-2; the tabulated D call, TRBD1, remains unverified against the DNA. TRBV21-1 is a listed pseudogene. This CDR3 has 17 residues. CDR3 sequence (DNA): TGTGCCAGCAGCAAAGGATTCCGGGACAGGGGGCGGGAAGGCTACACCTTC. Its protein is CASSKGFRDRGREGYTF.

The chain joins TRBV7-2 to TRBJ2-2; tentatively, D is TRBD2 (6 bases). The germline V gene has CDR1 SGHTA and CDR2 FQGNSA. V was cut by 3 bases and J by 5 bases, with 10 bases left in between. This CDR3 has 14 residues. In DNA form, the CDR3 reads TGTGCCAGCAGCTTTGGGGGGATTACCGGGGAGCTGTTTTTT. Translating it yields CASSFGGITGELFF.

Comment on this clone: This CDR3 is also generated by other DNA sequences in the sample. This chain joins TRBV9 and TRBJ1-5; no definite D call. The CDR3 has 13 residues. Trimming stripped 0 bases from V and 5 bases from J, with 6 bases between. Germline assignment: CDR1 SGDLS and CDR2 YYNGEE. The CDR3, as DNA: TGTGCCAGCAGCGTAGACAGTGATCAGCCCCAGCATTTT. Translation: CASSVDSDQPQHF. The full variable domain, rest sourced from reference TRBV9 and TRBJ1-5, is DSGVTQTPKHLITATGQRVTLRCSPRSGDLSVYWYQQSLDQGLQFLIQYYNGEERAKGNILERFSAQQFPDLHSELNLSSLELGDSALYFCASSVDSDQPQHFGDGTRLSIL.

J is TRBJ1-6 and V is TRBV15, with TRBD1 identical over 9 bases. V was pared by 3 bases and J by 11 bases, with 5 bases of the junction left unmatched. CDR1 and CDR2 (germline): LNHNV, YYDKDF (reference sequence). The CDR3 spans 14 residues. The CDR3 loop reads CATSRDRGNTPLHF. In DNA form, the CDR3 reads TGTGCCACCAGCAGGGACAGGGGAAATACACCCCTCCACTTT.

Regarding this clone: This CDR3 is also generated by other DNA sequences in the sample. J is TRBJ1-1 and V is TRBV7-9; D possibly corresponds to TRBD1 (5 bases). Germline CDR1 SEHNR, CDR2 FQNEAQ (reference sequence). V lost 0 bases, J lost 11 bases, and 13 bases lay in between. The CDR3 is 13 residues long. CDR3 region: CASSLAGAPGAFF. The CDR3 DNA reads as TGTGCCAGCAGCTTAGCAGGGGCCCCTGGGGCTTTCTTT. Based on the CDR3 plus reference TRBV7-9 and TRBJ1-1, the full variable domain is DTGVSQNPRHKITKRGQNVTFRCDPISEHNRLYWYRQTLGQGPEFLTYFQNEAQLEKSRLLSDRFSAERPKGSFSTLEIQRTEQGDSAMYLCASSLAGAPGAFFGQGTRLTVV.

The CDR3 nucleotides read TGTGCCAGCAGCCAATGGGGAGGGAACTATGGCTACACCTTC. It yields the protein CASSQWGGNYGYTF. This chain uses TRBV3-1 (or the pseudogene TRBV3-2) with TRBJ1-2; no reliable D call. The CDR3 loop spans 14 amino acids. Germline V gene data show CDR1 as LGHDT and CDR2 as YNNKEL (reference sequence). Trimming shortened V by 2 bases and J by 2 bases, and 9 bases separated the two germline ends.

This clone occurred once. The chain recombines TRBV20-1 with TRBJ1-6; a weak D match, TRBD1 (6 bases). The CDR3 loop spans 13 amino acids. V lost 3 bases and J 13 bases, leaving 16 bases between the germline ends. Germline V CDR1 and CDR2: DFQATT, SNEGSKA (reference sequence). The DNA for the CDR3 is TGCAGTGCTAGTATTCCTCAGGGGAGTCCCCTCCACTTT. Its translation: CSASIPQGSPLHF.

The V and J genes are TRBV7-9 and TRBJ1-4, with D perhaps TRBD1 (6 bases). The germline CDR1 and CDR2 sequences are SEHNR and FQNEAQ (reference sequence). This CDR3 spans 16 amino acids. V lost 5 bases and J 4 bases, leaving 17 bases between the germline ends. CDR3: CASSRGTFASNEKLFF. The DNA for the CDR3 is TGTGCCAGCAGCCGTGGGACATTCGCTAGTAATGAAAAACTGTTTTTT.

This clone was observed a few times. The chain couples TRBV5-6 to TRBJ1-2, with D hard to call. CDR1 is SGHDT and CDR2 is YYEEEE in the germline V gene. The CDR3 covers 13 residues. Trimming shortened V by 4 bases and J by 7 bases, and 14 bases separated the two germline ends. CDR3 in DNA: TGTGCCAGCAGCGATTTCGGGTTCGGTGGCTACACCTTC. Translated, it gives CASSDFGFGGYTF.

Of note for this clone: The same CDR3 is also encoded by other DNA sequences in this sample. V and J are TRBV18 and TRBJ2-2; D may be TRBD1 (6 bases). The CDR3 consists of 15 residues. The V gene lost 1 base and the J gene lost 0 bases, with 6 bases spanning the gap. Germline V gene sequence: CDR1 KGHSH, CDR2 LQKENI. The CDR3: CASSPRQANTGELFF. CDR3 sequence (DNA): TGTGCCAGCTCACCACGACAGGCGAACACCGGGGAGCTGTTTTTT.

The rearrangement links TRBV20-1 to TRBJ2-2; the D is unclear. Germline V gene sequence: CDR1 DFQATT, CDR2 SNEGSKA (reference sequence). V gave up 3 bases and J gave up 7 bases, with 24 bases separating them. CDR3 length: 17 amino acids. As DNA, the CDR3 is TGCAGTGCTAGTCCGAAAATGGGTGGGCCTTCGGTCGGGGAGCTGTTTTTT. It codes for CSASPKMGGPSVGELFF.

The genes are TRBV6-5 and TRBJ2-2, with D tentatively TRBD1 (6 bases). The germline V gene encodes CDR1 MNHEY and CDR2 SVGAGI. This CDR3 comprises 13 residues. Trimming left V 8 bases short and J 6 bases short, with 13 bases between. Here the CDR3 DNA reads TGTGCCAGCCGACAGGTGGTGGCCGGGGAGCTGTTTTTT. It codes for CASRQVVAGELFF.

The chain has TRBV15 and TRBJ2-7, with D uncertain. The CDR3 is made up of 15 amino acids. V was clipped by 0 bases and J by 0 bases, with 9 bases between them. CDR1 and CDR2 (germline): LNHNV, YYDKDF (reference sequence). The CDR3 region has the DNA TGTGCCACCAGCAGAGAAGTCTGGAGCTCCTACGAGCAGTACTTC. Translating it yields CATSREVWSSYEQYF.